This T cell receptor (beta chain) was observed in a study of radiotherapy plus CTLA-4 blockade in lung cancer. Study results and limitations: Together with interferon-beta, which increased in serum after radiation, early dynamic changes in blood T cell clones were reportedly the best predictors of response.

This clone was recorded a few times. Its target is unknown. Trimming took off 4 bases at V and 4 bases at J, with 8 bases between the two ends. The CDR3 consists of 13 residues. Germline CDR1 and CDR2: LNHDA and SQIVND (reference sequence). This table comes from immunoSEQ multiplex PCR, and its TCRdb copy is limited to in-frame clones, with some not included. The sample includes about 23,000 clones, 70% to 75% of them seen just once. This material consisted of peripheral blood, taken from a patient treated with radiotherapy plus ipilimumab. This clonotype was obtained from a human donor with non-small cell lung cancer whose response to radiotherapy plus ipilimumab could not be evaluated. The chain employs TRBV19 and TRBJ2-1, with D possibly TRBD1 on 6 matching bases. The CDR3 spells CASSRGPYNEQFF. The CDR3 DNA sequence: TGTGCCAGTAGTAGGGGGCCTTACAATGAGCAGTTCTTC.